The TCR beta chain under discussion was sequenced for a study of OX40 agonist ivuxolimab in advanced cancers. Study-level background: Hepatocellular carcinoma, melanoma, renal cell or head and neck cancer occurred in dose-escalation patients. Whole-study results and caveats: There was clonal expansion of CD4+ and CD8+ blood T cells by week 6 at 0.1 to 3.0 mg/kg. CD8+ T cells (on average) carried more expanded clones than CD4+ T cells.

Trimming left V 8 bases short and J 4 bases short, with 30 bases between. Germline CDR1 MDHEN, CDR2 SYDVKM. The CDR3 length is 18 residues. The method was immunoSEQ multiplex PCR; TCRdb's version includes in-frame clones alone and lacks a portion of them. The table lists 100,000 to 120,000 clones, 89% of them singletons. A word on this clone: The target antigen is unknown.

The J gene is TRBJ2-7, the V gene TRBV28; a possible D gene is TRBD2 (7 bases). Specimen: CD4+ or CD8+ T cells sorted from blood, collected in a trial of the OX40 agonist ivuxolimab. The origin of this receptor is an adult with an advanced solid tumor such as melanoma, head and neck, liver or kidney cancer. The CDR3 region is CASETTPHGRRGTYEQYF. For the CDR3, the DNA is TGTGCCAGCGAAACGACTCCCCACGGGAGGCGGGGGACATACGAGCAGTACTTC.